This TCR beta chain was sequenced for a study of cytomegalovirus exposure and HLA in healthy donors. On the study more broadly: A later analysis reported the 120 or so validation repertoires used the same platform as the roughly 700 first-cohort repertoires.

The protocol was immunoSEQ multiplex PCR, while the TCRdb copy is restricted to in-frame clones and leaves out a portion. The sample has roughly 130,000 clones; approximately 91% are singletons. Germline V CDR1 and CDR2: MNHNS, SASEGT. Deletions cut 11 bases from V and 7 bases from J, with 12 bases between. CDR3 length: 11 residues. The sample was PBMCs. The TCR sequence derives from a young man in good health and CMV-seronegative. The V call is TRBV6-1, the J call TRBJ2-1, with D possibly TRBD2 on 5 matching bases. DNA of the CDR3: TGTGCCTCCAACGGGGATAATGAGCAGTTCTTC. Translated, it gives CASNGDNEQFF.